The clone carrying this T cell receptor (beta chain) was recorded only once. As yet, its antigen is unknown. Trimming stripped 7 bases from V and 0 bases from J, with 21 bases between. The CDR3 runs 17 residues. Germline V lookup: CDR1 LNHDA, CDR2 SQIVND (reference sequence). This entry is derived from a study of shared clonotypes between healthy human individuals. Study conclusions and caveats: Represented diversity (both genetic and exposure-history) was limited by the small number of donors.

Deep was the level used in running the assay. Measured with immunoSEQ multiplex PCR; TCRdb has only the in-frame clones, and not every one. Among millions of clones, roughly 95% were seen once, and the ten largest hold 0.13%. The clonotype originates from a man younger than 30 in good health. The chain has TRBV19 and TRBJ1-2; possibly TRBD1 for D (5 bases). Sequenced sample: naive CD4+ T cells sorted from blood. Subset noted: CD45RA+ positively selected. The DNA of the CDR3 is TGTGCCAGTAATCGTGCAGGGCTCGAAGAAGCTAACTATGGCTACACCTTC. This gives the protein CASNRAGLEEANYGYTF.